This is a list of T cell receptor beta chains from one sample in a study of blood T cell repertoires in COVID-19. TCRdb's copy holds only in-frame clones and misses some; the assay was immunoSEQ multiplex PCR. This table has about 140,000 clones, just under 90% appearing once. The sequencing sample was made of peripheral blood. Receptor source: a woman between 40 and 50 years old with acute or convalescent COVID-19. The CDR3 runs from the conserved cysteine through the conserved F or W. The order of the fields is V gene, J gene, clone size, D gene, CDR3 length, CDR3 DNA, CDR3 protein. D genes are given only for firm matches. For some rows the clone size is stated as once, few or many, or as a class when expanded; others skip it.

TRBV6-2/TRBV6-3	TRBJ2-3	NA	TRBD2	16	TGTGCCAGCAGTTACGGGAAGCGGGGGGGCACAGATACGCAGTATTTT	CASSYGKRGGTDTQYF
TRBV5-1	TRBJ1-1	NA	NA	16	TGCGCCAGCAAAAGAACAGGTAAACGCATGAACACTGAAGCTTTCTTT	CASKRTGKRMNTEAFF
TRBV7-9	TRBJ2-1	NA	NA	14	TGTGCCAGCAGTCGGGAGTACCCCTACAATGAGCAGTTCTTC	CASSREYPYNEQFF
TRBV7-3	TRBJ2-3	NA	TRBD1	15	TGTGCCAGCAGCGCCTCAGGGGGCGCTTGGGATACGCAGTATTTT	CASSASGGAWDTQYF
TRBV27	TRBJ2-2	NA	NA	14	TGTGCCAGCAGTTTATCGGGGAGGACCGGGGAGCTGTTTTTT	CASSLSGRTGELFF
TRBV29-1	TRBJ1-4	NA	NA	10	TGCAGCGTTGGAGGGGAAAAACTGTTTTTT	CSVGGEKLFF
TRBV28	TRBJ2-7	NA	NA	12	TGTGCCAGCAGTTTAGACATTGGGGAGCAGTACTTC	CASSLDIGEQYF
TRBV20-1	TRBJ2-2	few	NA	11	TGCAGTGCTAGAGGCGTCGGGGAGCTGTTTTTT	CSARGVGELFF
TRBV2	TRBJ2-1	NA	NA	14	TGTGCCAGCCGAGACATCACCCCCTACAATGAGCAGTTCTTC	CASRDITPYNEQFF
TRBV19	TRBJ2-2	NA	TRBD1	15	TGTGCCAGTAGTCAACAGGGGACGAACACCGGGGAGCTGTTTTTT	CASSQQGTNTGELFF
TRBV10-1	TRBJ1-5	NA	NA	16	TGCGCCAGCAGTGACAGTCTCGATCGCGGAAATCAGCCCCAGCATTTT	CASSDSLDRGNQPQHF
TRBV7-2	TRBJ1-2	NA	NA	15	TGTGCCAGCAGCTTAGTAAGGCTACAGTACGATGGCTACACCTTC	CASSLVRLQYDGYTF
TRBV19	TRBJ1-2	NA	NA	12	TGTGCCAGCAGACAGGCTAACTATGGCTACACCTTC	CASRQANYGYTF
TRBV28	TRBJ2-7	NA	TRBD1	15	TGTGCCAGCAGTTTGGCGGGACAGGGGTTCTACGAGCAGTACTTC	CASSLAGQGFYEQYF
TRBV7-2	TRBJ2-3	NA	TRBD1	16	TGTGCCAGCAGCCCAACGACAGGGGTCCGCACAGATACGCAGTATTTT	CASSPTTGVRTDTQYF
TRBV7-2	TRBJ1-5	NA	NA	15	TGTGCCAGCAGCAATACGGACAGCTATAATCAGCCCCAGCATTTT	CASSNTDSYNQPQHF
TRBV11-2	TRBJ1-1	NA	NA	13	TGTGCCAGCAGCTTGGAGAGGGACACTGAAGCTTTCTTT	CASSLERDTEAFF
TRBV4-3	TRBJ1-1	NA	NA	16	TGCGCCAGCAGCCTACCCTGGGACAAGAAGGACACTGAAGCTTTCTTT	CASSLPWDKKDTEAFF
TRBV12-3/TRBV12-4	TRBJ1-5	NA	NA	13	TGTGCCAGCAGCCCCCCCTCGGGGCAGCCCCAGCATTTT	CASSPPSGQPQHF
TRBV6-2/TRBV6-3	TRBJ2-5	NA	TRBD1	15	TGTGCCAGCAGTTACTCCGGGACAGGGCTAGAGACCCAGTACTTC	CASSYSGTGLETQYF
TRBV6-5	TRBJ2-1	NA	NA	13	TGTGCCAGCAGTTTTTCGCTAGAAAATGAGCAGTTCTTC	CASSFSLENEQFF
TRBV9	TRBJ2-7	NA	TRBD2	14	TGTGCCAGCAGCCCAGCGGGAGGATCCTACGAGCAGTACTTC	CASSPAGGSYEQYF
TRBV4-2	TRBJ2-1	NA	NA	12	TGTGCCAGCAGCCAAACCCAGGGCTCCCCATTCTTC	CASSQTQGSPFF
TRBV7-9	TRBJ1-4	NA	TRBD1	16	TGTGCCAGCAGCCCGCCAAGACAGGGGGGGAATGAAAAACTGTTTTTT	CASSPPRQGGNEKLFF
TRBV7-2	TRBJ2-2	NA	TRBD2	15	TGTGCCAGCAGCTTTAGCGGGGGGTCTTTGGGGGAGCTGTTTTTT	CASSFSGGSLGELFF
TRBV2	TRBJ2-1	NA	TRBD2	15	TGTGCCAGCAGACGGACTAGCGGGAGTTACAATGAGCAGTTCTTC	CASRRTSGSYNEQFF
TRBV7-3	TRBJ1-2	NA	NA	13	TGTGCCAGCAGCGAAAGGGGGGGAGCTGGCTACACCTTC	CASSERGGAGYTF
TRBV24-1	TRBJ1-6	NA	TRBD1	14	TGTGCCACCCCAGGTGGCAGGGGGGATTCACCCCTCCACTTT	CATPGGRGDSPLHF
TRBV5-1	TRBJ1-2	NA	TRBD1	16	TGCGCCAGCAGTCCCTCCGGGACAGGGGGAACTTTTGGCTACACCTTC	CASSPSGTGGTFGYTF
TRBV19	TRBJ1-2	few	NA	13	TGTGCCAGTAGTCAGGGCCCGATCTATGGCTACACCTTC	CASSQGPIYGYTF
TRBV9	TRBJ1-2	NA	TRBD1	13	TGTGCCAGCAGCGTAGTGTCAGGGGGAGGCTACACCTTC	CASSVVSGGGYTF
TRBV24-1	TRBJ2-3	NA	NA	14	TGTGCCACCAGTGATCCTGGCCGTTCAGATACGCAGTATTTT	CATSDPGRSDTQYF
TRBV27	TRBJ2-1	NA	TRBD1	13	TGTGCCAGCAGCCCATTGGGGACAGGGAAGCAGTTCTTC	CASSPLGTGKQFF
TRBV19	TRBJ1-1	NA	TRBD1	14	TGTGCCAGTAGTATAACCAGGGGGAGCACTGAAGCTTTCTTT	CASSITRGSTEAFF
TRBV7-9	TRBJ1-2	NA	NA	13	TGTGCCAGCAGCCCGACAGCGGGAGATGGCTACACCTTC	CASSPTAGDGYTF
TRBV28	TRBJ1-5	NA	TRBD1	13	TGTGCCAGTCGACAGGGGAGTTATCAGCCCCAGCATTTT	CASRQGSYQPQHF
TRBV7-9	TRBJ1-4	NA	NA	14	TGTGCCAGCAGCTACGAACGGGCTAATGAAAAACTGTTTTTT	CASSYERANEKLFF
TRBV11-2	TRBJ1-2	NA	NA	13	TGTGCCAGCAGCTTAGTAACAGTTAGGGGCTACACCTTC	CASSLVTVRGYTF
TRBV7-8	TRBJ2-1	NA	TRBD2	15	TGTGCCAGCAGCCGAGGAACTAGCGGGAGAAATGAGCAGTTCTTC	CASSRGTSGRNEQFF
TRBV15	TRBJ2-7	NA	TRBD1	15	TGTGCCACCAGCAGTTACCGGGACAGCCCCTACGAGCAGTACTTC	CATSSYRDSPYEQYF
TRBV7-9	TRBJ1-5	NA	TRBD1	14	TGTGCCAGCAGCCGAGGACAGGGGGATCAGCCCCAGCATTTT	CASSRGQGDQPQHF
TRBV7-8	TRBJ2-5	NA	NA	12	TGTGCCAGCACGCGGTTGCAAGAGACCCAGTACTTC	CASTRLQETQYF
TRBV11-2	TRBJ2-5	NA	TRBD2	14	TGTGCCAGCAGTTTAGGGACTAGAAGGGAGACCCAGTACTTC	CASSLGTRRETQYF
TRBV7-6	TRBJ1-5	NA	TRBD1	15	TGTGCCAGCAGCTTAGACGACAGGGGAACGCAGCCCCAGCATTTT	CASSLDDRGTQPQHF
TRBV5-1	TRBJ2-5	NA	TRBD1	15	TGCGCCAGCAGCCAGGGGACAGTTTCACCCGAGACCCAGTACTTC	CASSQGTVSPETQYF
TRBV2	TRBJ2-6	NA	TRBD1	17	TGTGCCAGCAATCGGGACAGCCCCGGGGCTGGGGCCAACGTCCTGACTTTC	CASNRDSPGAGANVLTF
TRBV18	TRBJ1-4	NA	NA	16	TGTGCCAGCTCACCTCAGGGCGGCCAGATTAATGAAAAACTGTTTTTT	CASSPQGGQINEKLFF
TRBV11-2	TRBJ1-2	NA	NA	12	TGTGCCAGCAGCTCGACTGCCTATGGCTACACCTTC	CASSSTAYGYTF
TRBV18	TRBJ1-1	NA	TRBD1	14	TGTGCCAGCTCACTCGGACAGGGGGGCACTGAAGCTTTCTTT	CASSLGQGGTEAFF
TRBV7-2	TRBJ2-5	NA	TRBD2	15	TGTGCCAGCAGCTGGACTAGCGGAGGCCAAGAGACCCAGTACTTC	CASSWTSGGQETQYF
TRBV3-1/TRBV3-2	TRBJ1-2	NA	NA	14	TGTGCCAGCAGCCTTACGGACAAGTCTCAGGGCTACACCTTC	CASSLTDKSQGYTF
TRBV6-6	TRBJ1-4	NA	NA	14	TGTGCCAGCAGTCCGCCGAATGATAGCGAAAAACTGTTTTTT	CASSPPNDSEKLFF